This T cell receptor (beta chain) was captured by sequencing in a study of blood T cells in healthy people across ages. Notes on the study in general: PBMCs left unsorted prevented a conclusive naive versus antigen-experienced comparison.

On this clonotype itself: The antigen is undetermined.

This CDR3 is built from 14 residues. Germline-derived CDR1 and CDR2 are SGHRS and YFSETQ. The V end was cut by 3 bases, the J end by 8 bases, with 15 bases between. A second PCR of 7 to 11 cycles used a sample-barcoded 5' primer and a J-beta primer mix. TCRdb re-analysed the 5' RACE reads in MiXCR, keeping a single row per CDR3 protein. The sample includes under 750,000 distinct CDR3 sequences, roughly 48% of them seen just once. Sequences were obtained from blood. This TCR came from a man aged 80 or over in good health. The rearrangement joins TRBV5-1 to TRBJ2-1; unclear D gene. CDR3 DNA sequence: TGCGCCAGCAGCTCCGAGTCCTCACGGGATGAGCAGTTCTTC. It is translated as CASSSESSRDEQFF.